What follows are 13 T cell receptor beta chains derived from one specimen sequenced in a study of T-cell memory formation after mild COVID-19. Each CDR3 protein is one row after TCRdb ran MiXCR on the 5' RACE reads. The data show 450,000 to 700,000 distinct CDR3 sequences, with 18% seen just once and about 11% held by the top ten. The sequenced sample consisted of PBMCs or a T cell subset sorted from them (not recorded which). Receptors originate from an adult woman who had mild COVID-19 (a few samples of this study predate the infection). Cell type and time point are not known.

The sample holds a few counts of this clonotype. Here the CDR3 reads CASSQEQSGNTIYF. The CDR3, as DNA: TGTGCCAGCAGCCAAGAACAGTCTGGAAACACCATATATTTT. The rearrangement uses TRBV3-1 and TRBJ1-3; D gene uncertain. CDR3 length: 14 amino acids. V lost 0 bases to trimming and J lost 1 base, with 4 bases between them. Germline CDR1 and CDR2: LGHDT and YNNKEL (reference sequence).

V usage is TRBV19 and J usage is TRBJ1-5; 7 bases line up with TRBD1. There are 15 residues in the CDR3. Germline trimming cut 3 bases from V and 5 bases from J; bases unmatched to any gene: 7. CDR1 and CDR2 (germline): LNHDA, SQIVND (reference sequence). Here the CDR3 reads CASSMGQRAYQPQHF. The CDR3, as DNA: TGTGCCAGTAGTATGGGACAGAGGGCATATCAGCCCCAGCATTTT.

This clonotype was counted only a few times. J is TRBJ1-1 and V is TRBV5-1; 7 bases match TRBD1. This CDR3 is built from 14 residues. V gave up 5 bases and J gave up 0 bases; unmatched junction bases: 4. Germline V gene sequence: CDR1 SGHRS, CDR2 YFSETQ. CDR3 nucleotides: TGCGCCAGCAGACCTGGACAGGTGAACACTGAAGCTTTCTTT. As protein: CASRPGQVNTEAFF.

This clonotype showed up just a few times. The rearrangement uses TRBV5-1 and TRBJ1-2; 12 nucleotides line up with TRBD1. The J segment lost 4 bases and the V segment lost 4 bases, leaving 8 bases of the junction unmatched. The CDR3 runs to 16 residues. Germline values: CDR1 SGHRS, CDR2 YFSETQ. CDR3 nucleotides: TGCGCCAGCAGCCCGGGACAGGGGGCACCGGGCTATGGCTACACCTTC. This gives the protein CASSPGQGAPGYGYTF.

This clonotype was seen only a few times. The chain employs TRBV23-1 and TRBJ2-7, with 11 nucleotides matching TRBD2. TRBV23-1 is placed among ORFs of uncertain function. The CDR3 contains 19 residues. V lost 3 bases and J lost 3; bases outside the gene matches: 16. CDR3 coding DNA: TGCGCCAGCAGTCAGTCTACTAGCGGGAGAGGGGTACCGGACTACGAGCAGTACTTC. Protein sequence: CASSQSTSGRGVPDYEQYF.

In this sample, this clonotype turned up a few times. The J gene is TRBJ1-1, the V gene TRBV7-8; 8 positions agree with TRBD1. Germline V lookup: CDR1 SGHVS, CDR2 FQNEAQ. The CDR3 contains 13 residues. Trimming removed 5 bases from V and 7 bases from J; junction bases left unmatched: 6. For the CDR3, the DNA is TGTGCCAGCAGCACCGGGACAGGTATTGAAGCTTTCTTT. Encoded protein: CASSTGTGIEAFF.

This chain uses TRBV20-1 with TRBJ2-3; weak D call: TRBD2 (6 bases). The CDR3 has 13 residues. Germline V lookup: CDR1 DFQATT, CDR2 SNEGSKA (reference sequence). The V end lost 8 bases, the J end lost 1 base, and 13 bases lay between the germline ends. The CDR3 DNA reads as TGCAGTAGCGCGTCGGGGGGCACAGATACGCAGTATTTT. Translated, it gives CSSASGGTDTQYF.

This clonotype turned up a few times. The CDR3 spells CSVGQGEVYEQYF. In DNA, the CDR3 is TGCAGCGTTGGGCAGGGGGAAGTTTACGAGCAGTACTTC. J is TRBJ2-7 and V is TRBV29-1, with 7 nucleotides matching TRBD1. Germline trimming cut 4 bases from V and 4 bases from J; bases unmatched to any gene: 7. Germline V gene sequence: CDR1 SQVTM, CDR2 ANQGSEA. The CDR3 is 13 residues long.

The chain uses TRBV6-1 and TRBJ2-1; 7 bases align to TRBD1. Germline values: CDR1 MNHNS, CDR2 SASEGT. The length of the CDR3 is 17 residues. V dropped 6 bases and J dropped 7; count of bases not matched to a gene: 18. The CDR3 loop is CASRPGVGQGVWNEQFF. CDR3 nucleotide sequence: TGTGCCAGCAGACCCGGGGTGGGCCAGGGGGTATGGAATGAGCAGTTCTTC.

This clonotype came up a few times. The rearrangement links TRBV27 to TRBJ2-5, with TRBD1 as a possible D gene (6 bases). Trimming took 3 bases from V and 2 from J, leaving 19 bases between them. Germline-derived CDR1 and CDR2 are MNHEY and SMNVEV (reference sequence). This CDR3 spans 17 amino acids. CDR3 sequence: CASSFFPLRTAQETQYF. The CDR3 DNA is TGTGCCAGCAGTTTCTTTCCTCTTCGGACAGCTCAAGAGACCCAGTACTTC.

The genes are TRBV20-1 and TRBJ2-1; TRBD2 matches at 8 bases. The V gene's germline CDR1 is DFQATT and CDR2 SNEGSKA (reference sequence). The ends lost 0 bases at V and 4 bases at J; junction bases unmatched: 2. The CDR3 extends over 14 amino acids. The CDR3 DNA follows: TGCAGTGCTAGAGAACGGGAGGGATACAATGAGCAGTTCTTC. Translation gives CSAREREGYNEQFF.

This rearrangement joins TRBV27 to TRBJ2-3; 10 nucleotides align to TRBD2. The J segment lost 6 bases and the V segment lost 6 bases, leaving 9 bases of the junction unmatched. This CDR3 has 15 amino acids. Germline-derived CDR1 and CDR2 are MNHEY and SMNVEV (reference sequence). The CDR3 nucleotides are TGTGCCAGCAGAGCTATAGCGGGGGGCCAGGATACGCAGTATTTT. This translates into CASRAIAGGQDTQYF.

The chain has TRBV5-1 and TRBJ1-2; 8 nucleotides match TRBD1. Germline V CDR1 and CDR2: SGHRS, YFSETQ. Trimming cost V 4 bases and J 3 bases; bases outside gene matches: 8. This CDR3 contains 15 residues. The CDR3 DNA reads TGCGCCAGCAGCGTGCTACAGGGGGATGACTATGGCTACACCTTC. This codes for CASSVLQGDDYGYTF.